This T cell receptor beta chain derives from a study of long-term antiretroviral therapy in people with HIV. The table lists this clone with a count of one. The assay used was immunoSEQ (version v3.0), run at survey level. Method: immunoSEQ multiplex PCR; TCRdb's copy keeps in-frame clones and lacks some. The data show about 28,000 clones, just over 85% seen once. Germline V lookup: CDR1 SGHTA, CDR2 FQGTGA. The V gene lost 2 bases and the J gene lost 4 bases, with 14 bases spanning the gap. The CDR3 consists of 15 residues. The specimen comprised unsorted PBMCs, sampled 0.8 years after starting antiretroviral therapy. The rearrangement uses TRBV7-3 and TRBJ1-2, with a tentative D call TRBD1 (5 bases). The sequence was collected from a woman aged 30 to 39 with HIV. The CDR3 loop reads CASSLRDRISYGYTF. The CDR3 DNA reads as TGTGCCAGCAGCTTACGGGACCGAATCTCCTATGGCTACACCTTC.